The T cell receptor (beta chain) described here comes from a study of blood T cell repertoires in COVID-19. About the study: COVID-19 samples, acute and convalescent, were from the United States, Italy and Spain.

The data were produced by immunoSEQ multiplex PCR, yet TCRdb's version contains in-frame clones alone and is incomplete. The sample lists roughly 200,000 clones; approximately 84% were seen once. Sequenced sample: peripheral blood. The clonotype originates from a man over 45 with active or convalescent COVID-19.

CDR3 sequence (DNA): TGTGCCAGCAGTTTATCTGCCCTTAGCGGGGGGACAGAGACCCAGTACTTC. This translates into CASSLSALSGGTETQYF. The rearrangement uses TRBV27 and TRBJ2-5, with 10 bases that match TRBD2. Trimming cost V 0 bases and J 4 bases; bases outside gene matches: 8. Germline values: CDR1 MNHEY, CDR2 SMNVEV (reference sequence). This CDR3 is 17 amino acids long.